This entry lists 2 T cell receptor beta chains sequenced from one sample in a study of molecular identifiers for immune sequencing clone quantification. TCRdb passed the PCR reads through MiXCR, listing each CDR3 protein once. This table has hundreds of thousands of distinct CDR3 sequences, around 20% appearing once. The material sequenced was naive CD8+ T cells from blood, with Jurkat cell RNA spiked in. Subset of the sample: FACS-sorted CD8+CD4-CCR7+CD45RA+ naive T cells. Receptors were obtained from a human donor in good health. Some libraries in this study had Jurkat cell RNA spiked in.

The gene calls are TRBV19 and TRBJ2-7, with 7 positions matching TRBD2. V lost 5 bases to trimming and J lost 3 bases; unmatched junction nucleotides: 10. The germline gives CDR1 LNHDA, CDR2 SQIVND (reference sequence). This CDR3 comprises 15 residues. The CDR3 nucleotides are TGTGCCAGTAGTGGGGCTAGCGGAACTCACTACGAGCAGTACTTC. Translating it yields CASSGASGTHYEQYF.

The V call is TRBV19, the J call TRBJ1-1; D perhaps matches TRBD1 (6 bases). CDR1 LNHDA and CDR2 SQIVND come from the germline V gene (reference sequence). V was trimmed by 3 bases and J by 0 bases, leaving 8 bases between them. This CDR3 has 14 residues. For the CDR3, the DNA is TGTGCCAGTAGTATTAAGGGGGTGAACACTGAAGCTTTCTTT. This encodes CASSIKGVNTEAFF.